The clone carrying this TCR beta chain was seen more than once but under ten times. Its antigen is unidentified. This record belongs to a study of response to subunit inactivated influenza vaccine. Study-level results: The authors proposed limited new T cell recruitment per seasonal influenza vaccination.

TCRdb reprocessed the RT-PCR reads via MiXCR and lists one record per CDR3 protein. The sample contains hundreds of thousands of distinct CDR3 sequences, approximately 14% of which appear only once. V lost 5 bases to trimming and J lost 1 base, with 9 bases between them. Germline V gene data show CDR1 as SGDLS and CDR2 as YYNGEE. The CDR3 has 13 residues. The sample was PBMCs from blood, taken roughly 15 days before vaccination. The receptor was isolated from a man aged 50 to 59 who received an inactivated influenza vaccine. The chain combines TRBV9 with TRBJ1-1; maybe TRBD1 (5 bases). CDR3 bases: TGTGCCAGCAGGGGACTGACGAACACTGAAGCTTTCTTT. Encoded protein: CASRGLTNTEAFF.